These 8 T cell receptor beta chains were sequenced from one sample in a study of breast tumors, draining lymph nodes, adjacent tissues. One entry per CDR3 protein, called by TCRdb with MiXCR from the multiplex PCR reads. This sample has over 60,000 distinct CDR3 sequences; less than 50% occur once, and the top ten carry over 7.5%. Material: breast tumor tissue. These receptors originate from a female donor with breast cancer. Some clones in this sample may be carry-over from other donors' samples.

The chain uses TRBV9 and TRBJ1-1; unclear D gene. This CDR3 region has 14 residues. V was clipped by 6 bases and J by 1 base, with 13 bases between them. In germline, CDR1 is SGDLS, CDR2 YYNGEE. The CDR3 loop reads CASTTTDWNTEAFF. As DNA, the CDR3 is TGTGCCAGCACGACCACAGATTGGAACACTGAAGCTTTCTTT.

In its sample, this clonotype was seen many times. This rearrangement joins TRBV6-5 to TRBJ1-2, with 7 nucleotides matching TRBD1. The CDR3 runs to 13 residues. Per germline, CDR1 MNHEY and CDR2 SVGAGI. The V segment lost 6 bases and the J segment 2 bases; nucleotides outside the gene matches: 3. The CDR3 spells CASRSTGNYGYTF. CDR3 nucleotide sequence: TGTGCCAGCAGGTCGACAGGGAACTATGGCTACACCTTC.

Note on this clonotype: Compared with germline, one end of the junction differs, possibly owing to a read error. CDR3 loop: CSALHSELGTDTQYF. CDR3 nucleotides: TGCAGTGCCCTTCACTCGGAGCTTGGCACCGATACGCAGTATTTT. This chain uses TRBV20-1 with TRBJ2-3, with D hard to call. The CDR3 consists of 15 residues. Per germline, CDR1 DFQATT and CDR2 SNEGSKA (reference sequence).

This clonotype was recorded many times. This chain uses TRBV11-1 with TRBJ2-7; D remains ambiguous. CDR1 and CDR2 (germline): SGHAT, FQDESV (reference sequence). V lost 4 bases, J lost 3 bases, and 7 bases lay in between. CDR3 length: 12 residues. The CDR3 reads CASSSHGYEQYF. The CDR3 DNA reads as TGTGCCAGCAGCTCACACGGCTACGAGCAGTACTTC.

The table lists this clonotype with many counts. The V gene is TRBV7-9, the J gene TRBJ1-2; possible D gene TRBD1, 5 bases. The V and J ends lost 3 bases and 7 bases respectively, with 15 bases between them. The CDR3 consists of 14 residues. Germline lookup yields CDR1 SEHNR and CDR2 FQNEAQ (reference sequence). CDR3 coding DNA: TGTGCCAGCAGCTTGGGGCAGGGTAATTTTGGCTACACCTTC. Translated, it gives CASSLGQGNFGYTF.

This clonotype is a singleton in its sample. V is TRBV20-1 and J is TRBJ2-7; 16 nucleotides align to TRBD2. CDR1 DFQATT and CDR2 SNEGSKA come from the germline V gene (reference sequence). The CDR3 runs 17 residues. V shed 4 bases and J 0 bases; nucleotides not matched to a gene: 6. The CDR3 spells CSATGTSGRAYSYEQYF. The CDR3 coding sequence is TGCAGTGCTACCGGGACTAGCGGGAGGGCCTACTCCTACGAGCAGTACTTC.

This clonotype showed up just a few times. The chain has TRBV6-1 and TRBJ2-4; perhaps TRBD2 as D (5 bases). This CDR3 region has 14 residues. Germline-derived CDR1 and CDR2 are MNHNS and SASEGT. The ends were cut back, 4 bases at V and 2 bases at J, with 9 bases in the middle. The CDR3 protein is CASSASGTKNIQYF. Here the CDR3 DNA reads TGTGCCAGCAGTGCGAGCGGAACCAAAAACATTCAGTACTTC.

The rearrangement links TRBV12-3 or TRBV12-4 to TRBJ2-7; perhaps TRBD2 as D (7 bases). CDR3 size: 14 residues. V lost 7 bases, J lost 5 bases, and 18 bases lay in between. This CDR3 reads CASKDWAGANEQYF. The CDR3 DNA reads as TGTGCCAGCAAGGATTGGGCGGGGGCCAACGAGCAGTACTTC.